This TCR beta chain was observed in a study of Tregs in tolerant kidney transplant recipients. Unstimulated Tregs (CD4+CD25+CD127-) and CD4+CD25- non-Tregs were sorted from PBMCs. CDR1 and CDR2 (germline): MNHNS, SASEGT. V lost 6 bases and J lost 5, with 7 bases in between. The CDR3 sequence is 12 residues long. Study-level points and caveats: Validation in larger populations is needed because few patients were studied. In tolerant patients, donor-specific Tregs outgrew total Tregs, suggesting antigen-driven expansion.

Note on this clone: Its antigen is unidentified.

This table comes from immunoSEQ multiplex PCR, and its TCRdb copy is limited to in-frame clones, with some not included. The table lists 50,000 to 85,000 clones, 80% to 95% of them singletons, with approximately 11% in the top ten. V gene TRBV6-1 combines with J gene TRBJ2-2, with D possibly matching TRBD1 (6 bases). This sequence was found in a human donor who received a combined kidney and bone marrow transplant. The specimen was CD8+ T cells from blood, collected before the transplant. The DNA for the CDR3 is TGTGCCAGCAGGAGGGGGACCGGGGAGCTGTTTTTT. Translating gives CASRRGTGELFF.